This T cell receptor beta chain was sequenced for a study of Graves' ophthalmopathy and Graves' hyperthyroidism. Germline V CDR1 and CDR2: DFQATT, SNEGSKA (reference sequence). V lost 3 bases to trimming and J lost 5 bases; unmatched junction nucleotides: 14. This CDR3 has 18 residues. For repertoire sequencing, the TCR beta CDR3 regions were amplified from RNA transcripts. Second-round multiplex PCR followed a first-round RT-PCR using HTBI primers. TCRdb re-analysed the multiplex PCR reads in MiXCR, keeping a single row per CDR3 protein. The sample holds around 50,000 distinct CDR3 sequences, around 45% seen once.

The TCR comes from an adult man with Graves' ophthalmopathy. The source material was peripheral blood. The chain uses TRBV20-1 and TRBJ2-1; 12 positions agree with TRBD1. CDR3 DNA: TGCAGTGCTAGGATAGGGGACAGGGGGCCCCCGTCCCACAATGAGCAGTTCTTC. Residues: CSARIGDRGPPSHNEQFF.